Below are 29 T cell receptor beta chains sequenced from a single sample in a study of blood T cell repertoires in COVID-19. Assay: immunoSEQ multiplex PCR; the TCRdb copy retains only in-frame clones and omits some. The sample has tens of thousands of clones, roughly 76% seen once. Sequencing used peripheral blood. The origin of the receptors is a woman aged 55-70 years with acute or convalescent COVID-19.

CDR3 sequence: CASLNTGTDTQYF. In nucleotides, the CDR3 is TGTGCCAGCCTCAATACGGGCACAGATACGCAGTATTTT. This chain joins TRBV12-3 or TRBV12-4 and TRBJ2-3; D not resolved. Trimming took off 8 bases at V and 1 base at J, with 10 bases between the two ends. The CDR3 has 13 residues.

The chain recombines TRBV28 with TRBJ1-5, with 11 bases lining up with TRBD1. CDR1 and CDR2 (germline): MDHEN, SYDVKM. V lost 2 bases, J lost 4 bases, and 7 bases stayed unmatched. The CDR3 loop spans 17 amino acids. In DNA form, the CDR3 reads TGTGCCAGCAGTTTAAAAAGTTGGGACAGGGGGAATCAGCCCCAGCATTTT. Its translation is CASSLKSWDRGNQPQHF.

The chain combines TRBV10-1 with TRBJ1-6; D gene uncertain. The V and J ends lost 4 bases and 6 bases respectively, with 13 bases between them. The CDR3 is 15 residues long. Germline CDR1 WNHNN, CDR2 SYGVQD (reference sequence). CDR3 sequence reads: CASSVEGSSNSPLHF. The CDR3 nucleotides are TGCGCCAGCAGTGTAGAGGGCTCGAGTAATTCACCCCTCCACTTT.

This clone was recorded only once. The chain joins TRBV30 to TRBJ1-1, with D perhaps TRBD1 (5 bases). V was shortened by 0 bases and J by 3 bases, with 11 bases between the two germline ends. The CDR3 spans 14 residues. Germline-derived CDR1 and CDR2 are GTSNPN and SVGIG (reference sequence). The CDR3 DNA follows: TGTGCCTGGAGTGTAGGGGCCCGTCACACTGAAGCTTTCTTT. Translating it yields CAWSVGARHTEAFF.

The genes are TRBV7-9 and TRBJ1-6; a possible D gene is TRBD1 (6 bases). V was pared by 5 bases and J by 17 bases, with 13 bases between. The CDR3 length is 11 residues. The germline CDR1 and CDR2 sequences are SEHNR and FQNEAQ (reference sequence). The CDR3 reads CASSQRGFFHF. The CDR3 DNA sequence: TGTGCCAGCAGCCAAAGGGGGTTTTTCCACTTT.

The chain carries TRBV3-1 (or the pseudogene TRBV3-2) and TRBJ2-2; unclear D gene. Trimming left V 6 bases short and J 0 bases short, with 8 bases between. This CDR3 spans 14 amino acids. Germline CDR1 LGHDT, CDR2 YNNKEL (reference sequence). The CDR3 here is CASSSTANTGELFF. The CDR3 DNA sequence: TGTGCCAGCAGTTCTACGGCGAACACCGGGGAGCTGTTTTTT.

V is TRBV6-5 and J is TRBJ2-5, with no clear D. CDR1 is MNHEY, CDR2 SVGAGI, per germline. The CDR3 loop spans 12 amino acids. Trimming cost V 8 bases and J 0 bases, with 7 bases left between them. Here the CDR3 reads CASELYQETQYF. The CDR3 bases are TGTGCCAGCGAACTGTACCAAGAGACCCAGTACTTC.

The chain employs TRBV6-5 and TRBJ2-1; 7 bases fit TRBD2. The CDR3 is 14 residues long. Germline-derived CDR1 and CDR2 are MNHEY and SVGAGI. Trimming took 4 bases from V and 13 from J; bases not matched to a gene: 13. The CDR3: CASSSNPRLAVQFF. The DNA of the CDR3 is TGTGCCAGCAGTTCCAATCCCAGGCTAGCGGTTCAGTTCTTC.

This chain joins TRBV28 and TRBJ1-1, with 8 bases identical to TRBD1. The ends lost 11 bases at V and 3 bases at J; junction bases unmatched: 14. This CDR3 contains 15 residues. The germline V gene has CDR1 MDHEN and CDR2 SYDVKM. The DNA of the CDR3 is TGTGCCTCTACCGGTCAGGGGGCGTCGTACACTGAAGCTTTCTTT. This codes for CASTGQGASYTEAFF.

The rearrangement joins TRBV18 to TRBJ2-5; D possibly corresponds to TRBD1 (6 bases). The CDR3 covers 15 residues. Germline V gives CDR1 KGHSH, CDR2 LQKENI. V dropped 4 bases and J dropped 2 bases, with 14 bases sitting between them. The CDR3 region is CASSLLRTEQETQYF. In nucleotides, the CDR3 is TGTGCCAGCTCACTCCTCCGGACAGAACAAGAGACCCAGTACTTC. The full variable domain, rest sourced from reference TRBV18 and TRBJ2-5, is NAGVMQNPRHLVRRRGQEARLRCSPMKGHSHVYWYRQLPEEGLKFMVYLQKENIIDESGMPKERFSAEFPKEGPSILRIQQVVRGDSAAYFCASSLLRTEQETQYFGPGTRLLVL.

The chain joins TRBV6-4 to TRBJ1-2; perhaps TRBD1 as D (5 bases). This CDR3 is 12 amino acids long. CDR1 MRHNA and CDR2 SNTAGT come from the germline V gene. Trimming left V 3 bases short and J 4 bases short, with 6 bases between. CDR3 sequence: CASSEGGYGYTF. CDR3 nucleotide sequence: TGTGCCAGCAGTGAGGGGGGCTATGGCTACACCTTC.

This sequence joins TRBV5-1 and TRBJ2-2; D is undetermined. The CDR3 is made up of 15 amino acids. Trimming pared 3 bases from V and 1 base from J, leaving 10 bases between. The V gene's germline CDR1 is SGHRS and CDR2 YFSETQ. CDR3 sequence reads: CASSSSLGNTGELFF. CDR3 nucleotide sequence: TGCGCCAGCAGCTCCTCCCTAGGGAACACCGGGGAGCTGTTTTTT.

The rearrangement joins TRBV4-1 to TRBJ2-7; 8 nucleotides align to TRBD1. The CDR3 runs 13 residues. CDR1 is MGHRA, CDR2 YSYEKL, per germline. The ends lost 0 bases at V and 8 bases at J; junction bases unmatched: 3. CDR3 region: CASSQEGQGKQYF. CDR3 DNA: TGCGCCAGCAGCCAAGAAGGACAGGGCAAGCAGTACTTC.

This clone was detected a few times. This chain links TRBV28 with TRBJ1-4; D may be TRBD1 (5 bases). The CDR3 has 15 amino acids. From germline, CDR1 is MDHEN and CDR2 SYDVKM. V was cut by 5 bases and J by 7 bases, with 17 bases left in between. The CDR3 DNA sequence: TGTGCCAGCAGTAAGGTGGACCTAAGGGGTGAAAAACTGTTTTTT. Its protein is CASSKVDLRGEKLFF. Complete variable domain (other parts from reference TRBV28 and TRBJ1-4): DVKVTQSSRYLVKRTGEKVFLECVQDMDHENMFWYRQDPGLGLRLIYFSYDVKMKEKGDIPEGYSVSREKKERFSLILESASTNQTSMYLCASSKVDLRGEKLFFGSGTQLSVL.

V gene TRBV5-4 combines with J gene TRBJ1-1, with TRBD1 as a possible D gene (6 bases). This CDR3 is 17 amino acids long. Looked up from germline, CDR1 is SGHNT and CDR2 is YYREEE (reference sequence). V was pared by 0 bases and J by 1 base, with 16 bases between. The CDR3 sequence: CASSLGDQGFGNTEAFF. The CDR3, as DNA: TGTGCCAGCAGCTTGGGGGACCAGGGGTTTGGGAACACTGAAGCTTTCTTT.

The chain has TRBV27 and TRBJ1-1, with D maybe TRBD1 (5 bases). Germline V gene lookup returns CDR1 MNHEY and CDR2 SMNVEV (reference sequence). The V end was cut by 5 bases, the J end by 1 base, with 17 bases between. The CDR3 has 16 residues. As DNA, the CDR3 is TGTGCCAGCAGTCGACGTTCGGGACTCAAGAACACTGAAGCTTTCTTT. This gives the protein CASSRRSGLKNTEAFF.

The chain links TRBV5-1 to TRBJ1-2; D ambiguous. Trimming left V 7 bases short and J 1 base short, with 8 bases between. In germline, CDR1 is SGHRS, CDR2 YFSETQ. The CDR3 has 12 amino acids. The CDR3 is CASGDLNYGYTF. The CDR3 region has the DNA TGCGCCAGCGGAGACCTTAACTATGGCTACACCTTC. The entire variable domain, with the rest obtained from reference TRBV5-1 and TRBJ1-2, is as follows: KAGVTQTPRYLIKTRGQQVTLSCSPISGHRSVSWYQQTPGQGLQFLFEYFSETQRNKGNFPGRFSGRQFSNSRSEMNVSTLELGDSALYLCASGDLNYGYTFGSGTRLTVV.

The chain carries TRBV10-3 and TRBJ2-7; 8 bases align to TRBD1. This CDR3 comprises 13 residues. Germline CDR1 reads ENHRY; CDR2 reads SYGVKD. V was pared by 10 bases and J by 6 bases, with 11 bases of the junction left unmatched. CDR3 region: CATQPGGAGEQYF. CDR3 bases: TGTGCCACACAACCAGGGGGCGCGGGCGAGCAGTACTTC.

The gene calls are TRBV5-1 and TRBJ1-2; D remains ambiguous. CDR3 length: 14 residues. V was clipped by 0 bases and J by 4 bases, with 10 bases between them. The germline V gene has CDR1 SGHRS and CDR2 YFSETQ. The CDR3 loop is CASSLGQPGYGYTF. CDR3 nucleotide sequence: TGCGCCAGCAGCTTGGGGCAGCCAGGCTATGGCTACACCTTC.

The chain uses TRBV19 and TRBJ1-3; 7 bases match TRBD1. The ends lost 8 bases at V and 0 bases at J; junction bases unmatched: 4. The CDR3 consists of 14 residues. The germline CDR1 and CDR2 sequences are LNHDA and SQIVND (reference sequence). In DNA, the CDR3 is TGTGCCAGTGAGACAGGGACCTCTGGAAACACCATATATTTT. Residues: CASETGTSGNTIYF.

The V and J genes are TRBV6-1 and TRBJ1-2, with D perhaps matching TRBD1 (5 bases). Germline CDR1 reads MNHNS; CDR2 reads SASEGT. The V and J ends lost 1 base and 0 bases respectively, with 15 bases between them. There are 17 residues in the CDR3. Here the CDR3 DNA reads TGTGCCAGCAGTGAAGGGGAGGGACGGAGGCCTAACTATGGCTACACCTTC. It encodes CASSEGEGRRPNYGYTF.

The gene calls are TRBV9 and TRBJ1-3; the D gene is possibly TRBD1 (5 bases). From germline, CDR1 is SGDLS and CDR2 YYNGEE. The length of the CDR3 is 14 residues. The V end was cut by 3 bases, the J end by 2 bases, with 9 bases between. CDR3 sequence reads: CASSESRAGNTIYF. The CDR3 DNA reads TGTGCCAGCAGCGAGAGCAGGGCTGGAAACACCATATATTTT.

As concerns this clone: Germline and junction disagree at one end, which may indicate a read error. At the DNA level, this CDR3 is encoded by other sequences in the same sample as well. This chain links TRBV5-1 with TRBJ2-2, with a tentative D call TRBD1 (7 bases). The CDR3 runs 18 residues. The germline V gene encodes CDR1 SGHRS and CDR2 YFSETQ. This CDR3 is CASSSSGSAGGGTGELFF. CDR3 sequence (DNA): TGCGCCAGCAGCTCTTCAGGGTCGGCAGGGGGAGGCACCGGAGAGCTGTTTTTT.

This chain joins TRBV30 and TRBJ1-1; D uncertain. CDR3 length: 14 amino acids. The V and J ends lost 0 bases and 5 bases respectively, with 13 bases between them. CDR1 GTSNPN and CDR2 SVGIG come from the germline V gene (reference sequence). The DNA for the CDR3 is TGTGCCTGGAGTGTAGGATTGGGGAGAACTGAAGCTTTCTTT. Its protein product is CAWSVGLGRTEAFF.

This chain joins TRBV7-9 and TRBJ2-2, with 12 bases identical to TRBD2. CDR3 length: 16 residues. J lost 5 bases, V lost 3 bases, and 4 bases had no gene match. Germline values: CDR1 SEHNR, CDR2 FQNEAQ (reference sequence). The CDR3: CASSLASGRATGELFF. In nucleotides, the CDR3 is TGTGCCAGCAGCTTGGCTAGCGGGAGGGCAACCGGGGAGCTGTTTTTT. The variable domain in full, with the rest retrieved from reference TRBV7-9 and TRBJ2-2, is DTGVSQNPRHKITKRGQNVTFRCDPISEHNRLYWYRQTLGQGPEFLTYFQNEAQLEKSRLLSDRFSAERPKGSFSTLEIQRTEQGDSAMYLCASSLASGRATGELFFGEGSRLTVL.

The chain links TRBV29-1 to TRBJ2-7; a possible D gene is TRBD2 (5 bases). V dropped 6 bases and J dropped 3 bases, with 15 bases sitting between them. The CDR3 is 13 amino acids. Looked up from germline, CDR1 is SQVTM and CDR2 is ANQGSEA. The CDR3 DNA reads as TGCAGCGTGGGGAGTGGGCGGAACTACGAGCAGTACTTC. It encodes CSVGSGRNYEQYF.

The chain uses TRBV28 and TRBJ1-2, with 7 nucleotides matching TRBD1. This CDR3 region has 15 residues. The junction had 13 bases not matched to a gene; V was cut back by 6 bases and J by 6 bases. CDR1 is MDHEN, CDR2 SYDVKM, per germline. CDR3 DNA: TGTGCCAGCAGCTTTCTGCCACAGGGGAATAATGGCTACACCTTC. It translates to CASSFLPQGNNGYTF.

This chain connects TRBV3-1 (or the pseudogene TRBV3-2) to TRBJ1-2; weak D call: TRBD1 (6 bases). CDR1 and CDR2 from the germline V gene are LGHDT and YNNKEL (reference sequence). Trimming left V 1 base short and J 7 bases short, with 13 bases between. CDR3 size: 14 residues. CDR3 DNA: TGTGCCAGCAGCCAAGTAGGGGGGGCGGGTGGCTACACCTTC. Its protein product is CASSQVGGAGGYTF.

J is TRBJ1-4 and V is TRBV5-1, with D perhaps TRBD1 (5 bases). The CDR3 consists of 16 residues. V was trimmed by 0 bases and J by 5 bases, leaving 14 bases between them. The germline V gene encodes CDR1 SGHRS and CDR2 YFSETQ. The CDR3 nucleotides read TGCGCCAGCAGCTTGGGAATGTCGGGGGGAAATGAAAAACTGTTTTTT. Its protein product is CASSLGMSGGNEKLFF.